The 29 T cell receptor beta chains presented below share a single source sample, sequenced in a study of HIV-infected patients and healthy controls. TCRdb recomputed calls from the 5' RACE reads with MiXCR, one row per CDR3 protein. The repertoire consists of approximately 64,000 distinct CDR3 sequences, with 15% to 20% occurring once and the leading ten covering over 1.1%. The source material was CD4+ T cells from blood. Receptors originate from a human donor in good health.

The sample holds a few counts of this clonotype. The rearrangement uses TRBV4-2 and TRBJ1-1; D perhaps matches TRBD1 (5 bases). The CDR3 loop spans 13 amino acids. Trimming pared 5 bases from V and 7 bases from J, leaving 14 bases between. Germline loops: CDR1 LGHNA, CDR2 YNFKEQ. The CDR3 is CASSMGVPGEAFF. The CDR3 DNA reads as TGTGCCAGCAGCATGGGGGTTCCTGGTGAAGCTTTCTTT.

The V gene is TRBV5-1, the J gene TRBJ1-1; D is perhaps TRBD1 (6 bases). The V and J ends lost 0 bases and 4 bases respectively, with 13 bases between them. The CDR3 length is 15 residues. Germline V CDR1 and CDR2: SGHRS, YFSETQ. The CDR3 spells CASSLEGGPSTEAFF. The CDR3 region has the DNA TGCGCCAGCAGCTTGGAAGGGGGGCCTAGCACTGAAGCTTTCTTT.

This clonotype was seen a few times. The gene calls are TRBV7-2 and TRBJ2-2; 10 bases line up with TRBD2. Per the germline V gene, CDR1 is SGHTA and CDR2 is FQGNSA. The CDR3 is made up of 21 amino acids. V lost 1 base and J lost 4; bases outside the gene matches: 18. CDR3 bases: TGTGCCAGCAGCTTAGTACATACTTTTTTGTCAGCGGGGGGGGCCACCGGGGAGCTGTTTTTT. As protein: CASSLVHTFLSAGGATGELFF.

This clonotype has at least ten counts. This sequence joins TRBV7-9 and TRBJ1-4, with 7 bases identical to TRBD1. The ends lost 5 bases at V and 0 bases at J; junction bases unmatched: 6. CDR3 length equals 16 residues. The germline gives CDR1 SEHNR, CDR2 FQNEAQ (reference sequence). CDR3 bases: TGTGCCAGCAGCCCAAGTGGGACAGCAACTAATGAAAAACTGTTTTTT. It specifies CASSPSGTATNEKLFF.

This clonotype appeared a few times. This chain uses TRBV12-3 or TRBV12-4 with TRBJ1-4, with a tentative D call TRBD1 (6 bases). The CDR3 runs 15 residues. Trimming cost V 6 bases and J 0 bases, with 11 bases left between them. CDR3 amino acids: CASSLSGATNEKLFF. The CDR3 DNA reads as TGTGCCAGCAGCCTTTCAGGGGCAACTAATGAAAAACTGTTTTTT.

The J gene is TRBJ2-3, the V gene TRBV29-1; TRBD1 matches at 7 bases. The CDR3 sequence is 14 residues long. Germline V CDR1 and CDR2: SQVTM, ANQGSEA. Trimming at V came to 4 bases and at J to 3 bases, leaving 7 bases not matched to a gene. The CDR3 DNA follows: TGCAGCGTTGGACAGGGAGCGTTGACAGATACGCAGTATTTT. Encoded protein: CSVGQGALTDTQYF.

This chain uses TRBV5-6 with TRBJ1-2; unclear D gene. Trimming shortened V by 4 bases and J by 0 bases, and 10 bases separated the two germline ends. Germline V CDR1 and CDR2: SGHDT, YYEEEE. This CDR3 spans 14 amino acids. In DNA, the CDR3 is TGTGCCAGCAGCCCCCTCTCGGCTAACTATGGCTACACCTTC. It translates to CASSPLSANYGYTF.

This clonotype came up a few times. J is TRBJ1-1 and V is TRBV20-1, with 7 positions matching TRBD1. The CDR3 sequence is 15 residues long. The germline V gene has CDR1 DFQATT and CDR2 SNEGSKA (reference sequence). Germline trimming cut 1 base from V and 1 base from J; bases unmatched to any gene: 6. The DNA of the CDR3 is TGCAGTGCTAGAGGGGGCCGACAGGGGAACACTGAAGCTTTCTTT. Its protein product is CSARGGRQGNTEAFF.

This clonotype was seen at least ten times. The chain couples TRBV5-5 to TRBJ2-1, with 16 bases that match TRBD2. The germline V gene has CDR1 SGHKS and CDR2 YYEKEE (reference sequence). Trimming cost V 3 bases and J 8 bases; bases outside gene matches: 5. The CDR3 covers 16 residues. This CDR3 reads CASSSGLAGGFYEQFF. CDR3 nucleotides: TGTGCCAGCAGCTCGGGACTAGCGGGAGGGTTCTATGAGCAGTTCTTC.

This clonotype has ten or more counts. V is TRBV9 and J is TRBJ1-2, with TRBD1 matching over 8 bases. Germline assignment: CDR1 SGDLS and CDR2 YYNGEE. The CDR3 has 17 residues. The J segment lost 0 bases and the V segment lost 0 bases, leaving 7 bases of the junction unmatched. Here the CDR3 reads CASSVGSQGATNYGYTF. The CDR3 DNA sequence: TGTGCCAGCAGCGTAGGATCGCAGGGGGCAACTAACTATGGCTACACCTTC.

This clonotype was seen a handful of times. The rearrangement links TRBV5-1 to TRBJ2-3; D gene ambiguous. Germline V gives CDR1 SGHRS, CDR2 YFSETQ. Trimming left V 4 bases short and J 5 bases short, with 17 bases between. The CDR3 sequence is 15 residues long. CDR3 in amino acids: CASSVEAPAGDTQYF. In DNA form, the CDR3 reads TGCGCCAGCAGCGTCGAGGCGCCGGCCGGAGATACGCAGTATTTT.

The table lists this clonotype with a few counts. The V call is TRBV12-3 or TRBV12-4, the J call TRBJ2-7, with 12 bases that match TRBD2. This CDR3 has 14 residues. V was pared by 4 bases and J by 6 bases, with 4 bases of the junction left unmatched. For the CDR3, the DNA is TGTGCCAGCAGTTCTAGCGGGGGGGCCGGCGAGCAGTACTTC. This codes for CASSSSGGAGEQYF.

The J gene is TRBJ1-1, the V gene TRBV30; no clear D gene. There are 13 residues in the CDR3. Germline assignment: CDR1 GTSNPN and CDR2 SVGIG (reference sequence). The V and J ends lost 4 bases and 10 bases respectively, with 19 bases between them. In DNA form, the CDR3 reads TGTGCCTGGAAGACCCCGGATAGAAGTGTAGCTTTCTTT. This encodes CAWKTPDRSVAFF.

This clonotype was picked up many times. The V gene is TRBV18, the J gene TRBJ1-1; D call uncertain. CDR3 length equals 13 residues. Trimming removed 4 bases at V and 1 base at J, with 7 bases between. CDR1 is KGHSH and CDR2 is LQKENI in the germline V gene. In nucleotides, the CDR3 is TGTGCCAGCTCACAGACACAGAACACTGAAGCTTTCTTT. This translates into CASSQTQNTEAFF.

This rearrangement joins TRBV5-4 to TRBJ2-3; TRBD1 is a possible D gene (5 bases). From germline, CDR1 is SGHNT and CDR2 YYREEE (reference sequence). Deletions cut 3 bases from V and 0 bases from J, with 14 bases between. The CDR3 runs 16 residues. The CDR3 sequence: CASSSQVEVSTDTQYF. In DNA, the CDR3 is TGTGCCAGCAGCTCACAGGTTGAAGTTAGCACAGATACGCAGTATTTT.

This clonotype appeared a few times. The chain is built from TRBV18 and TRBJ1-1; TRBD1 matches at 7 bases. Per the germline V gene, CDR1 is KGHSH and CDR2 is LQKENI. CDR3 length equals 13 residues. With 6 bases clipped from V and 4 bases from J, the junction kept 5 bases outside the gene matches. The CDR3 sequence: CASSLTGVTEAFF. As DNA, the CDR3 is TGTGCCAGCTCGCTTACAGGGGTCACTGAAGCTTTCTTT. Together with reference TRBV18 and TRBJ1-1, the CDR3 gives the full variable domain: NAGVMQNPRHLVRRRGQEARLRCSPMKGHSHVYWYRQLPEEGLKFMVYLQKENIIDESGMPKERFSAEFPKEGPSILRIQQVVRGDSAAYFCASSLTGVTEAFFGQGTRLTVV.

This clonotype has at least ten counts. The J gene is TRBJ2-3, the V gene TRBV4-1; 15 bases agree with TRBD2. The germline gives CDR1 MGHRA, CDR2 YSYEKL. This CDR3 is 17 amino acids long. Trimming took 3 bases from V and 6 from J; bases not matched to a gene: 7. The DNA for the CDR3 is TGCGCCAGCAGCCAGGATGGACTAGCGGGGGGGCGTGATACGCAGTATTTT. It encodes CASSQDGLAGGRDTQYF.

CDR3 sequence: CASSPQGASNSPLHF. In DNA form, the CDR3 reads TGTGCCAGCTCACCGCAGGGGGCGAGTAATTCACCCCTCCACTTT. The chain uses TRBV18 and TRBJ1-6; 8 nucleotides match TRBD1. CDR1 and CDR2 from the germline V gene are KGHSH and LQKENI. This CDR3 comprises 15 residues. The trim removed 3 bases at V and 6 bases at J, leaving 4 bases unmatched.

This clonotype was seen repeatedly, ten times or more. The rearrangement uses TRBV2 and TRBJ1-1; TRBD1 is a possible D gene (6 bases). Germline values: CDR1 SNHLY, CDR2 FYNNEI. The CDR3 spans 15 residues. V was clipped by 3 bases and J by 0 bases, with 11 bases between them. The CDR3 DNA sequence: TGTGCCAGCAGTGACCGCGGGACAATGAACACTGAAGCTTTCTTT. Its protein product is CASSDRGTMNTEAFF.

The chain carries TRBV6-2 or TRBV6-3 and TRBJ2-7, with D uncertain. CDR1 and CDR2 from the germline V gene are MNHEY and SVGEGT. Trimming removed 4 bases from V and 2 bases from J, with 15 bases in between. The CDR3 contains 15 residues. The DNA for the CDR3 is TGTGCCAGCAGTTTCCGAGCGACGAACCCCTACGAGCAGTACTTC. Translation: CASSFRATNPYEQYF.

This clonotype was recorded a few times. The genes are TRBV11-2 and TRBJ2-1; D is possibly TRBD2 (6 bases). The CDR3 contains 12 residues. Per the germline V gene, CDR1 is SGHAT and CDR2 is FQNNGV. Trimming stripped 6 bases from V and 10 bases from J, with 13 bases between. In DNA, the CDR3 is TGTGCCAGCAGGGCGGGGACCAGCGAGCAGTTCTTC. This sequence encodes CASRAGTSEQFF. The whole variable domain, remainder taken from reference TRBV11-2 and TRBJ2-1, is EAGVAQSPRYKIIEKRQSVAFWCNPISGHATLYWYQQILGQGPKLLIQFQNNGVVDDSQLPKDRFSAERLKGVDSTLKIQPAKLEDSAVYLCASRAGTSEQFFGPGTRLTVL.

The sample holds many counts of this clonotype. This chain connects TRBV6-5 to TRBJ2-3, with a possible D match to TRBD1 (6 bases). V was cut by 6 bases and J by 2 bases, with 12 bases left in between. Per the germline V gene, CDR1 is MNHEY and CDR2 is SVGAGI. CDR3 length: 14 residues. The CDR3: CASRQGRDTDTQYF. The CDR3 DNA reads as TGTGCCAGCAGACAGGGTAGGGACACAGATACGCAGTATTTT.

This clonotype was observed a handful of times. The rearrangement joins TRBV7-2 to TRBJ2-3; D is ambiguous. The CDR3 loop spans 14 amino acids. CDR1 and CDR2 (germline): SGHTA, FQGNSA. V lost 4 bases, J lost 0 bases, and 8 bases lay in between. The CDR3 DNA sequence: TGTGCCAGCAGCTCCCGACGTAGCACAGATACGCAGTATTTT. This codes for CASSSRRSTDTQYF.

This clonotype was found a few times. The chain employs TRBV7-9 and TRBJ2-1; 7 bases are shared with TRBD2. Germline V lookup: CDR1 SEHNR, CDR2 FQNEAQ (reference sequence). This CDR3 region has 15 residues. The V segment lost 5 bases and the J segment 8 bases; nucleotides outside the gene matches: 12. The DNA for the CDR3 is TGTGCCAGCAGCGTCGGGAGGACCCCTTGGGATGAGCAGTTCTTC. Protein sequence: CASSVGRTPWDEQFF.

The chain links TRBV7-9 to TRBJ1-2, with D possibly matching TRBD1 (5 bases). This CDR3 contains 18 residues. The germline V gene has CDR1 SEHNR and CDR2 FQNEAQ (reference sequence). V was clipped by 2 bases and J by 1 base, with 20 bases between them. The CDR3, as DNA: TGTGCCAGCAGCTTAAAAGGTTCGGGGACCGGCTTTAACTATGGCTACACCTTC. It yields the protein CASSLKGSGTGFNYGYTF.

This clonotype appeared a few times. V is TRBV20-1 and J is TRBJ2-1; TRBD2 matches 7 bases. V was clipped by 5 bases and J by 9 bases; unmatched bases: 7. The CDR3 has 12 amino acids. Germline values: CDR1 DFQATT, CDR2 SNEGSKA (reference sequence). DNA for the CDR3: TGCAGTGCTGGCAGGCGGGGGAGTGAGCAGTTCTTC. It codes for CSAGRRGSEQFF.

Turning to this clonotype: This may come from a read error, since a much larger clone is one base off. V is TRBV7-3 and J is TRBJ2-1; TRBD1 matches at 9 bases. The germline V gene has CDR1 SGHTA and CDR2 FQGTGA. Unmatched junction bases numbered 14, after V lost 5 bases and J lost 3 bases. CDR3 length: 18 residues. DNA for the CDR3: TGTGCCAGCAGCGGGGCAAATTACGGGACAGGGAACTACAATGAGCAGTTCTTC. Translation gives CASSGANYGTGNYNEQFF.

This clonotype was seen a few times. The rearrangement uses TRBV10-3 and TRBJ2-2, with TRBD1 identical over 7 bases. After removal of 6 bases from V and 7 bases from J, the junction contained 8 bases not matched to a gene. The CDR3 runs 14 residues. Germline V lookup: CDR1 ENHRY, CDR2 SYGVKD. In DNA form, the CDR3 reads TGTGCCATCAGAGCGACAGGGTCGGACGGGGAGCTGTTTTTT. It specifies CAIRATGSDGELFF.

V gene TRBV29-1 combines with J gene TRBJ1-2; TRBD1 is a possible D gene (5 bases). The CDR3 length is 15 residues. Germline V gives CDR1 SQVTM, CDR2 ANQGSEA. Trimming took 7 bases from V and 2 from J, leaving 20 bases between them. The CDR3 sequence: CSAIHRDVPNYGYTF. CDR3 DNA sequence: TGCAGCGCCATTCACCGGGACGTACCCAACTATGGCTACACCTTC.